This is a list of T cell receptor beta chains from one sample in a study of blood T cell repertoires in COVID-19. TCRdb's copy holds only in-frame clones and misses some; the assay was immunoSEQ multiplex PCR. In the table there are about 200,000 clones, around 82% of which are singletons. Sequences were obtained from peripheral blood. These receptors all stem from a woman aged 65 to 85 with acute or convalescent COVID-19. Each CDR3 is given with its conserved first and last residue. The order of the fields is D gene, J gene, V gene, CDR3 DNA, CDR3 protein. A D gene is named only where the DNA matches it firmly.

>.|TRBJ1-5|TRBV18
TGTGCCAGCTCACCAGGACAGCCCGTCAATCAGCCCCAGCATTTT
CASSPGQPVNQPQHF
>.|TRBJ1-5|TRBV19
TGTGCCAGTACCTGGACAAGCCGGGGGGATCAGCCCCAGCATTTT
CASTWTSRGDQPQHF
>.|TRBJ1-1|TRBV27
TGTGCCAGCAGTTTCGGAGGACAGAGGAACACTGAAGCTTTCTTT
CASSFGGQRNTEAFF
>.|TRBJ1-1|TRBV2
TGTGCCAGCAGTGAAGAACAAATGAACACTGAAGCTTTCTTT
CASSEEQMNTEAFF
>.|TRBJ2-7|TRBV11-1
TGTGCCAGCAGCTTATTCCAGGGCTCCTACGAGCAGTACTTC
CASSLFQGSYEQYF
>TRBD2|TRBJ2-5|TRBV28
TGTGCCAGCAGTTACCGCGGACTAGCGGGAGGGGGAGAGACCCAGTACTTC
CASSYRGLAGGGETQYF
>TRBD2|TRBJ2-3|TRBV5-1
TGCGCCAGCAGCTTGGCTAGCGGGAGTACAGATACGCAGTATTTT
CASSLASGSTDTQYF
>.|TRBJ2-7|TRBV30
TGTGCCTGGAACCTCGGGACTGCCTCCTACGAGCAGTACTTC
CAWNLGTASYEQYF
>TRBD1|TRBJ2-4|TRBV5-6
TGTGCCAGCAGCCGAAGGACGACAGGGGGTGGCAAAAACATTCAGTACTTC
CASSRRTTGGGKNIQYF
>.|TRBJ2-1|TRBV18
TGTGCCAGCTCACCGGTAAGGGGGAGTCATAGTGAGCAGTTCTTC
CASSPVRGSHSEQFF
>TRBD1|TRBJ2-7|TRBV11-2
TGTGCCAGCAGCTCAAGACAGGGAACCTACGAGCAGTACTTC
CASSSRQGTYEQYF
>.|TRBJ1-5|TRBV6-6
TGTGCCAGCAGTTATCGGACAGCGAAGGGACAGCCCCAGCATTTT
CASSYRTAKGQPQHF
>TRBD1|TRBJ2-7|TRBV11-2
TGTGCCAGCAGCGCCGGGACAGGGGGCAACGAGCAGTACTTC
CASSAGTGGNEQYF
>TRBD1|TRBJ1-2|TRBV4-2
TGTGCCAGCAGCCTAGAATCGACCGGGACAGGCCGACTCAGCTTC
CASSLESTGTGRLSF
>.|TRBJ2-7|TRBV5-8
TGTGCCAGCATCCGGGGGGCGGGAGCCTACGAGCAGTACTTC
CASIRGAGAYEQYF
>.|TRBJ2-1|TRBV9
TGTGCCAGCAGCGGCGGACAGACTTCTGGTGAGCAGTTCTTC
CASSGGQTSGEQFF
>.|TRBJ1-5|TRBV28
TGTGCCAGCAGTTTGGGCAGCCATCAGCCCCAGCATTTT
CASSLGSHQPQHF
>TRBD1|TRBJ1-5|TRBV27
TGTGCCAGCAGTTCCAGGACAGGGGCCAGACCCCAGCATTTT
CASSSRTGARPQHF
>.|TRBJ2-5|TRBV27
TGTGCCAGCAGTTTATACAGCCAGTACCAAGAGACCCAGTACTTC
CASSLYSQYQETQYF
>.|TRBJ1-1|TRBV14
TGTGCCAGCAGCCAAGGCGGTTTTGTGACAGAGAACACTGAAGCTTTCTTT
CASSQGGFVTENTEAFF
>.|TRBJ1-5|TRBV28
TGTGCCAGCAGCCTAGGGGGAGCGCGCAATCAGCCCCAGCATTTT
CASSLGGARNQPQHF
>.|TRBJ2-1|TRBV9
TGTGCCAGCAGCGTAGTATCTACAGGGCGGCAGTTCTTC
CASSVVSTGRQFF